This TCR beta chain was found in a study of blood T cell repertoires in COVID-19. Some clones are missing from TCRdb's copy, which holds only in-frame ones; the method was immunoSEQ multiplex PCR. The sample lists about 170,000 clones, roughly 90% occurring once. Trimming at V came to 2 bases and at J to 3 bases, leaving 3 bases not matched to a gene. The CDR3 consists of 15 residues. CDR1 SGHRS and CDR2 YFSETQ come from the germline V gene. Specimen: peripheral blood. The chain combines TRBV5-1 with TRBJ1-2, with 11 bases matching TRBD1. The TCR comes from a young man with COVID-19, enrolled during active disease. CDR3 protein: CASSLGQGADYGYTF. The CDR3 nucleotides are TGCGCCAGCAGCTTAGGACAGGGGGCGGACTATGGCTACACCTTC. The whole variable domain, filled in from reference TRBV5-1 and TRBJ1-2, reads KAGVTQTPRYLIKTRGQQVTLSCSPISGHRSVSWYQQTPGQGLQFLFEYFSETQRNKGNFPGRFSGRQFSNSRSEMNVSTLELGDSALYLCASSLGQGADYGYTFGSGTRLTVV.